This T cell receptor beta chain was sequenced for a study of regulatory T cells in long-lasting Graves disease. For TCR beta, libraries came from iRepertoire HTBI primers and Arm-PCR of CDR3 regions. TCRdb re-called the multiplex PCR reads with MiXCR, one entry per CDR3 protein. The data show about 300,000 distinct CDR3 sequences, 20% to 25% seen once. This clonotype was recorded once. From germline, CDR1 is SGHRS and CDR2 YFSETQ. The CDR3 extends over 12 amino acids. V dropped 7 bases and J dropped 3 bases, with 9 bases sitting between them. Time point here: persistent/refractory GD, antithyroid drugs over 5 years with positive TRAb. Following extraction of RNA from PBMCs, that RNA was used to make the TCR library. Blood from the periphery, approximately 10 milliliters in all, was drawn into EDTA tubes.

The sequencing here drew on peripheral blood mononuclear cells (PBMCs), taken when the disease was refractory, from a patient treated with antithyroid drugs. The TCR originated in a female donor with Graves disease. The rearrangement joins TRBV5-1 to TRBJ2-3; the D gene is possibly TRBD2 (5 bases). The CDR3 DNA is TGCGCCAGCCTTGGGGAGACAGATACGCAGTATTTT. It is translated as CASLGETDTQYF.